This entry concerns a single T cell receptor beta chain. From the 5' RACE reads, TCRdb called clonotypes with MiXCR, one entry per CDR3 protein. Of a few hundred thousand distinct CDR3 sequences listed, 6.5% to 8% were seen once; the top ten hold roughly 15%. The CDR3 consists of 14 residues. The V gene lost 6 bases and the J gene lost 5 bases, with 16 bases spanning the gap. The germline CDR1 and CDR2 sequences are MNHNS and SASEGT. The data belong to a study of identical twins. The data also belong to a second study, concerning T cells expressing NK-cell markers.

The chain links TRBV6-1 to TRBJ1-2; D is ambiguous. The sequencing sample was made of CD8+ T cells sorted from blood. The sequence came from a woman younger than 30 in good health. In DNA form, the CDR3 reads TGTGCCAGCAGCCCACAAACAGTGGGTTATGGCTACACCTTC. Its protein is CASSPQTVGYGYTF.